This TCR beta chain was obtained from a study of blood T cell repertoires in COVID-19. The wider study: Some COVID-19 samples were acute and others convalescent; all came from the United States, Italy and Spain.

Measured with immunoSEQ multiplex PCR; TCRdb has only the in-frame clones, and not every one. The table includes some 180,000 clones, 75% to 90% detected once. Individuals aged roughly 18 to 95 years were recruited from approximately 22 US areas. Cohort assignment relied on participant-reported clinical history. Germline CDR1 reads LGHNA; CDR2 reads YNFKEQ. The CDR3 runs to 16 residues. The junction had 4 bases not matched to a gene; V was cut back by 3 bases and J by 5 bases. In this sample, this clone is large. The TCR was taken from a man in his forties or fifties who had recovered from COVID-19. The sequenced material came from PBMCs or T cells enriched from blood (not recorded which). The V gene is TRBV4-2, the J gene TRBJ2-3; 14 nucleotides align to TRBD2. CDR3 sequence (DNA): TGTGCCAGCAGCCAGTCCGGGACTAGCGGGGGAGATACGCAGTATTTT. This translates into CASSQSGTSGGDTQYF.